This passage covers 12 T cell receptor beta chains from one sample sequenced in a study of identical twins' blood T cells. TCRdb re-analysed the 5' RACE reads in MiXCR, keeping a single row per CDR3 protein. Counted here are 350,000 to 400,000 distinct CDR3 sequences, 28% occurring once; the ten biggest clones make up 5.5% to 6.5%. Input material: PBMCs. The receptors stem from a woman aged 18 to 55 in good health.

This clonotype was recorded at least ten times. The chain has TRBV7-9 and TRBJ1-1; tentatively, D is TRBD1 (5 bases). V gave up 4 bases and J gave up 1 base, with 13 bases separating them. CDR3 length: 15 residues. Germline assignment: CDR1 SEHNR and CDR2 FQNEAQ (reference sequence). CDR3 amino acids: CASSSSGTANTEAFF. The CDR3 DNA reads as TGTGCCAGCAGCTCCTCCGGGACGGCGAACACTGAAGCTTTCTTT.

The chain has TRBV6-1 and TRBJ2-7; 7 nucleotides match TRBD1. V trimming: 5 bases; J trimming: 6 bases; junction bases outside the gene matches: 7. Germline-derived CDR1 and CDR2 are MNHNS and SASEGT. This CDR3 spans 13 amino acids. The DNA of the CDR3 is TGTGCCAGCAGTATGACAGGGCGATCCGAGCAGTACTTC. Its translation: CASSMTGRSEQYF.

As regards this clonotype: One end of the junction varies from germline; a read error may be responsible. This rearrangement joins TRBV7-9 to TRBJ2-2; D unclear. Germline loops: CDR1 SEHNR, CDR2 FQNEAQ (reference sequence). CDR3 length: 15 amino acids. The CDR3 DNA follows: TGTGCCAGCAGTTTAGCACTAACGAACACCGGGGAGCTGTTTTTT. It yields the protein CASSLALTNTGELFF.

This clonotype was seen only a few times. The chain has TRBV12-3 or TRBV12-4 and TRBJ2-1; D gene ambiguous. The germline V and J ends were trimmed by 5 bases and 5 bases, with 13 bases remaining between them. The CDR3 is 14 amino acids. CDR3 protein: CASSRAAQNNEQFF. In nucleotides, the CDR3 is TGTGCCAGCAGTCGCGCGGCACAGAACAATGAGCAGTTCTTC.

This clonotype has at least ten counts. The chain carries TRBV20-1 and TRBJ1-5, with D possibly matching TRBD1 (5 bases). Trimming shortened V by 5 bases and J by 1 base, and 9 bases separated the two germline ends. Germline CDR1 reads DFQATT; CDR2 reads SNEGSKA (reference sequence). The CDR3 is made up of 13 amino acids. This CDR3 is CSAWQGSNQPQHF. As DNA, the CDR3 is TGCAGTGCTTGGCAGGGCAGCAATCAGCCCCAGCATTTT.

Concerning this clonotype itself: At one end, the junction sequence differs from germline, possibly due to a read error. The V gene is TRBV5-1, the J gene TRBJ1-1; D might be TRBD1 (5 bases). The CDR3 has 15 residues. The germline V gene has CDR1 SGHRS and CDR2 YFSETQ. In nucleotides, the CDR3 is TGCGCCAGCAGCTTGATCGGGACCCAAGGAACTGGAGCTTTCTTT. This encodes CASSLIGTQGTGAFF.

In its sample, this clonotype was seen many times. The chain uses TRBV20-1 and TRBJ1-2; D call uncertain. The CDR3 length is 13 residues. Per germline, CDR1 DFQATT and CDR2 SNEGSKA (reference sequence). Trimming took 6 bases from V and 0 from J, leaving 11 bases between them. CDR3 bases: TGCAGTGCCCTTCGCCTAGCTAACTATGGCTACACCTTC. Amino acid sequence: CSALRLANYGYTF.

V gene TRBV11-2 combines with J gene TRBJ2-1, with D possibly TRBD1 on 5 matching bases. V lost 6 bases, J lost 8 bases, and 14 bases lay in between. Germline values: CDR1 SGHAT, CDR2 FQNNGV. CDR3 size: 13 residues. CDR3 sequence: CASRMGLNDEQFF. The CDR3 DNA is TGTGCCAGCAGAATGGGGCTAAACGATGAGCAGTTCTTC.

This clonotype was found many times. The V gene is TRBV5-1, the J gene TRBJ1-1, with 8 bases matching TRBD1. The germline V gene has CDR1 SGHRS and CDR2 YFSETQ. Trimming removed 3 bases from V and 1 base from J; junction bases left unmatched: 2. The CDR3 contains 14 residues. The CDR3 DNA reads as TGCGCCAGCAGCTCCCAGGGGGCGAACACTGAAGCTTTCTTT. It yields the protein CASSSQGANTEAFF.

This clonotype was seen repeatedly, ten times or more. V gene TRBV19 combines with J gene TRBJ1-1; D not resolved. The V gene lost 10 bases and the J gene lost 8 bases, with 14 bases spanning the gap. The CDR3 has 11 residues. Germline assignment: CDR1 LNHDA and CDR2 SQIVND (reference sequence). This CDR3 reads CATRTRTEAFF. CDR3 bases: TGTGCCACCCGCACGAGGACGGAAGCTTTCTTT.

In DNA form, the CDR3 reads TGTGCCAGCAGGGGGTCTACAACTAATGAAAAACTGTTTTTT. It yields the protein CASRGSTTNEKLFF. The chain joins TRBV12-3 or TRBV12-4 to TRBJ1-4; no clear D. The CDR3 totals 14 residues. The germline V and J ends were trimmed by 6 bases and 0 bases, with 8 bases remaining between them.

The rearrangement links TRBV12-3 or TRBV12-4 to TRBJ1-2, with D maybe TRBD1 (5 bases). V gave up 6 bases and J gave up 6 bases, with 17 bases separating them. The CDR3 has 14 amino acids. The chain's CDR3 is CASSLGTPGHGYTF. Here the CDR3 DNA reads TGTGCCAGCAGCCTCGGGACGCCGGGGCATGGCTACACCTTC.